This T cell receptor (beta chain) was observed in a study of T cell responses to AZD1222 COVID-19 vaccine. The method was immunoSEQ multiplex PCR; TCRdb's version includes in-frame clones alone and lacks a portion of them. Among some 110,000 clones, roughly nine tenths were seen once, and the ten largest hold around 4%. Germline V lookup: CDR1 LNHNV, CDR2 YYDKDF (reference sequence). The CDR3 spans 19 residues. V was pared by 0 bases and J by 2 bases, with 22 bases between. Study findings and constraints: The donors showed a predominance of white British ancestry and of females, with possible underestimation of clonal diversity. Dominant CD4 TCR responses targeted spike regions 160-218 and 743-854.

Of note for this clone: Its cognate antigen is unknown.

The chain links TRBV15 to TRBJ1-1; possible D gene TRBD1, 5 bases. The material was peripheral blood, obtained on day 0 of AZD1222 vaccination. This clonotype was obtained from an adult in good health. The CDR3 here is CATSRDRSGYAGKNTEAFF. The CDR3 region has the DNA TGTGCCACCAGCAGAGATCGTTCAGGGTATGCGGGAAAAAACACTGAAGCTTTCTTT.